The rows below give T cell receptor beta chains drawn from one sample of a study of shared clonotypes between healthy human individuals. Sequenced by immunoSEQ multiplex PCR; TCRdb stores in-frame clones only, minus some. The sample carries 2 million to 2.5 million clones, 90% to 95% recorded once. Sequenced input: naive CD8+ T cells from PBMCs. All receptors come from a man between 18 and 35 years old in good health. Some clones in this sample may be carry-over from other donors' samples. Each CDR3 is given with its conserved first and last residue. A D gene is named only where the DNA matches it firmly.

D gene	V gene	J gene	CDR3 protein
-	TRBV6-1	TRBJ1-4	CASSEWLTTNEKLFF
TRBD1	TRBV12-5	TRBJ2-2	CASGIGTGGLRDTGELFF
-	TRBV7-8	TRBJ1-1	CASSSRDGYTEAFF
TRBD1	TRBV27	TRBJ2-1	CATSGTAYNEQFF
-	TRBV28	TRBJ2-5	CASTKFLNYRETQYF
TRBD1	TRBV4-3	TRBJ2-6	CASSQPGQGATGSGANVLTF
-	TRBV6-5	TRBJ1-2	CASSYVSGDGGYTF
-	TRBV7-2	TRBJ2-7	CASSLVAAYEQYF
-	TRBV28	TRBJ2-7	CASSPLGDGSYEQYF
TRBD2	TRBV15	TRBJ2-7	CATRPSGSYEQYF
TRBD2	TRBV29-1	TRBJ2-7	CSVEGTYSGNPYEQYF
-	TRBV9	TRBJ2-3	CASSVGPGRVDTQYF
-	TRBV7-7	TRBJ2-7	CASSPRVDYEQYF
TRBD1	TRBV29-1	TRBJ1-1	CSVEDPLDRVAFF
TRBD1	TRBV25-1	TRBJ2-7	CASSPGQGIRYEQYF
-	TRBV7-9	TRBJ1-4	CASSYGDTEHEKLFF
-	TRBV28	TRBJ1-5	CASSLRGHQPQHF
TRBD1	TRBV5-1	TRBJ2-7	CASSLAYRSGQGFDEQYF
-	TRBV27	TRBJ2-1	CASSLLKRPWSDEQFF
-	TRBV5-1	TRBJ2-5	CASSTEGNYQETQYF
-	TRBV7-9	TRBJ2-1	CASSLDGRSNEQFF
-	TRBV19	TRBJ2-7	CASSIDTASYEQYF
-	TRBV9	TRBJ2-1	CASSVDMVGEQFF
-	TRBV2	TRBJ2-7	CASSQPGDTSYEQYF
-	TRBV10-3	TRBJ1-1	CAISAAIRGSNTEAFF
TRBD1	TRBV9	TRBJ2-7	CASRGQGHEQYF
TRBD2	TRBV19	TRBJ2-1	CASSWAGGFTNEQFF
TRBD2	TRBV4-2	TRBJ2-2	CASSHVAKERELIGELFF
-	TRBV28	TRBJ2-7	CASSAALYEQYF
-	TRBV6-4	TRBJ2-1	CASSDSYNEQFF
TRBD1	TRBV9	TRBJ1-1	CASSKVQGANTEAFF
-	TRBV27	TRBJ2-3	CASSLRHLTSTDTQYF
-	TRBV7-7	TRBJ2-2	CATSPIGNTGELFF
-	TRBV25-1	TRBJ2-7	CASSESGAAYEQYF
-	TRBV9	TRBJ2-1	CASSDKPWVVRGNEQFF
-	TRBV9	TRBJ1-4	CASSEFGTPNEKLFF
-	TRBV5-6	TRBJ2-7	CASSLYSDYEQYF
TRBD2	TRBV5-8	TRBJ2-1	CASSLGLAGNYNEQFF
-	TRBV6-5	TRBJ2-6	CASSYFTAGANVLTF
TRBD2	TRBV11-2	TRBJ2-7	CASSLTLGTSGYEQYF
-	TRBV19	TRBJ1-4	CASSSRSGDKEEKLFF
-	TRBV7-2	TRBJ2-7	CASSLEPGVTYEQYF
TRBD2	TRBV19	TRBJ2-1	CASTRTRAFNEQFF